These T cell receptor beta chains were read from a single sample in a study of beta chain features in type 1 diabetes. Using immunoSEQ multiplex PCR, the repertoire was profiled, and TCRdb retains in-frame clones only, with some absent. The sample lists roughly 150,000 clones; less than 10% were seen once. Specimen: central memory CD4+ T cells from blood. Receptor source: a man aged 18 to 29 with type 1 diabetes. The CDR3 runs from the conserved cysteine through the conserved F or W.

j_call v_call cdr3_aa
TRBJ2-5 TRBV5-1 CASSRRGFAAQDETQYF
TRBJ2-7 TRBV29-1 CSVRGGFYEQYF
TRBJ2-5 TRBV18 CASSPGADPQETQYF
TRBJ2-1 TRBV7-2 CASSLEAGVNSGEQFF
TRBJ2-5 TRBV10-3 CAISSARQEETQYF
TRBJ2-7 TRBV5-4 CASSSGSGNSVYEQYF
TRBJ2-2 TRBV6-5 CASSYSSSGGSGELFF
TRBJ1-2 TRBV9 CASSPLGEGYGGYTF
TRBJ2-7 TRBV11-2 CASSFGQPTGEQYF
TRBJ2-5 TRBV7-8 CASSFTSALETQYF
TRBJ2-5 TRBV7-2 CASSLTAGGETQYF
TRBJ2-3 TRBV20-1 CSVEGTDTQYF
TRBJ2-7 TRBV11-2 CASSLGPGTNYEQYF
TRBJ2-2 TRBV5-1 CASRMRSTSIGELFF
TRBJ1-1 TRBV13 CASSSTGGGTEAFF
TRBJ2-7 TRBV7-2 CASSHAGDRGHEQYF
TRBJ2-5 TRBV6-5 CASSYSTGQGQETQYF
TRBJ2-5 TRBV5-6 CASSLSSLRETQYF
TRBJ1-2 TRBV27 CASSYGQGTHYGYTF
TRBJ2-7 TRBV2 CASSGRGLAGEQYF
TRBJ1-1 TRBV6-7 CASSGPTGAHTEAFF
TRBJ2-3 TRBV19 CASTVGVQLGTDTQYF
TRBJ2-7 TRBV28 CASSLWDSVYEQYF
TRBJ1-1 TRBV30 CAWTPGGTAFF
TRBJ2-4 TRBV28 CASSLLAEAKNIQYF
TRBJ2-1 TRBV30 CAWSEGDEQFF
TRBJ1-2 TRBV18 CASSPGTESYGYTF
TRBJ2-3 TRBV11-3 CASSPRQGALNSDTQYF
TRBJ2-7 TRBV7-2 CASSLEPGGAYEQYF
TRBJ2-1 TRBV18 CASSPLDSSYNEQFF
TRBJ2-3 TRBV4-3 CASSQDLGGGWANTQYF
TRBJ1-2 TRBV4-1 CASSQVGPAYGYTF
TRBJ2-3 TRBV10-3 CAICAGVADTQYF
TRBJ2-1 TRBV6-5 CASSRSSSRVNEQFF
TRBJ1-2 TRBV4-3 CASSSGSYGYTF
TRBJ2-1 TRBV4-3 CASSFGGDNEQFF
TRBJ1-3 TRBV28 CASSSASGQSFNTIYF
TRBJ2-4 TRBV2 CASSVGGIQYF
TRBJ2-5 TRBV7-2 CASSSQGLETQYF
TRBJ2-5 TRBV27 CASSPLGETQYF
TRBJ2-3 TRBV10-3 CAIAGPSGADTQYF
TRBJ1-6 TRBV9 CASSAGNRDSPLHF
TRBJ2-7 TRBV30 CALDALGGYEQYF
TRBJ2-5 TRBV5-1 CASSPQAGAGAGAQYF
TRBJ1-2 TRBV7-2 CASSVRQGATYGYTF
TRBJ2-1 TRBV5-4 CASSLLRASGYNEQFF
TRBJ1-3 TRBV5-1 CASSPGTGNTIYF
TRBJ2-5 TRBV25-1 CASSEDDSQETQYF
TRBJ2-2 TRBV18 CASSPRVSGSTGELFF
TRBJ2-5 TRBV7-8 CASSKRGGVTQYF
TRBJ1-2 TRBV7-2 CASSPGQGNYGYTF
TRBJ1-2 TRBV15 CATVVTPGAPGGYTF
TRBJ1-1 TRBV18 CASSPLNRGTNTEAFF